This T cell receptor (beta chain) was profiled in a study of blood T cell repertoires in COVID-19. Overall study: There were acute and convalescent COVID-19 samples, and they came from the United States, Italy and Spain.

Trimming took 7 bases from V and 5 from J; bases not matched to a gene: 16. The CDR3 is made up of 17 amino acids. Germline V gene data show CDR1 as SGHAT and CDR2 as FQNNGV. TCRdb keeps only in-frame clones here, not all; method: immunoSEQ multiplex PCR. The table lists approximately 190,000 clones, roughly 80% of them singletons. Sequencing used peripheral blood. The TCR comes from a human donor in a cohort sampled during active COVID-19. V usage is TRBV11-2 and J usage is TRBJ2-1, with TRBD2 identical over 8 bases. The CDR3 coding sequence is TGTGCCAGCACCGGAAGCGCGGTGTCGGGGGGGGACAATGAGCAGTTCTTC. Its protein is CASTGSAVSGGDNEQFF.